The rows below give T cell receptor beta chains drawn from one sample of a study of cytomegalovirus exposure and HLA in healthy donors. The protocol was immunoSEQ multiplex PCR, while the TCRdb copy is restricted to in-frame clones and leaves out a portion. This sample yields some 130,000 clones, of which 76% are seen a single time; around 3.2% belongs to the top ten. Sequenced sample: PBMCs. The source is a man between 35 and 55 years old in good health and CMV-seronegative. The CDR3 runs from the conserved cysteine through the conserved F or W. The order of the fields is V gene, D gene, clone size, J gene, CDR3 protein, CDR3 DNA. D genes are given only for firm matches. Not all rows give a size; the values are once, few, many and, for expanded clones, a class.

TRBV4-1	.	.	TRBJ2-7	CASSQQITGSSYEQYF	TGCGCCAGCAGCCAACAGATCACAGGGAGCTCCTACGAGCAGTACTTC
TRBV5-6	TRBD1	once	TRBJ1-1	CASSLVWGTETEAFF	TGTGCCAGCAGCTTGGTATGGGGGACAGAGACTGAAGCTTTCTTT
TRBV6-5	TRBD1	once	TRBJ2-7	CASSYSNRGLYEQYF	TGTGCCAGCAGTTACTCGAACAGGGGGCTATACGAGCAGTACTTC
TRBV9	.	.	TRBJ1-5	CASSVGQGGNQPQHF	TGTGCCAGCAGCGTCGGGCAGGGAGGTAATCAGCCCCAGCATTTT
TRBV30	.	.	TRBJ1-6	CAWSVTVFNSPLHF	TGTGCCTGGAGTGTAACTGTATTTAATTCACCCCTCCACTTT
TRBV23-1	.	.	TRBJ1-5	CASNRQLILPQHF	TGCGCCAGCAACCGACAGCTCATATTGCCCCAGCATTTT
TRBV7-6	TRBD2	.	TRBJ2-1	CASSGGTSSYNEQFF	TGTGCCAGCAGCGGGGGGACTAGCTCCTACAATGAGCAGTTCTTC
TRBV28	TRBD1	.	TRBJ2-7	CASRGSWTGSYEQYF	TGTGCCAGCAGGGGGAGCTGGACAGGGTCATACGAGCAGTACTTC
TRBV10-3	TRBD1	.	TRBJ1-1	CAISDQGVNTEAFF	TGTGCCATCAGTGATCAGGGGGTGAACACTGAAGCTTTCTTT
TRBV15	.	.	TRBJ2-1	CATSRDRVNLPYNEQFF	TGTGCCACCAGCAGAGATCGAGTGAACTTACCCTACAATGAGCAGTTCTTC
TRBV27	TRBD1	.	TRBJ1-2	CASTPGTGYYGYTF	TGTGCCAGCACTCCCGGGACAGGCTACTATGGCTACACCTTC
TRBV5-5	.	.	TRBJ2-7	CASSLALADSYEQYF	TGTGCCAGCAGCTTGGCCCTGGCGGATTCCTACGAGCAGTACTTC
TRBV7-3	.	few	TRBJ1-1	CASSLRGLGTEAFF	TGTGCCAGCAGCTTGAGGGGGTTAGGGACTGAAGCTTTCTTT
TRBV10-3	.	once	TRBJ1-1	CAITPTARNTEAFF	TGTGCCATCACCCCGACAGCGCGGAACACTGAAGCTTTCTTT
TRBV5-1	TRBD2	.	TRBJ2-2	CASSPTASGSGNTGELFF	TGCGCCAGCAGCCCGACGGCTAGCGGGAGTGGGAACACCGGGGAGCTGTTTTTT
TRBV30	.	.	TRBJ1-3	CAWRGHGGVLNSGNTIYF	TGTGCCTGGAGGGGCCATGGGGGGGTATTAAACTCTGGAAACACCATATATTTT
TRBV4-3	TRBD2	.	TRBJ2-5	CASSQGRLAGGGETQYF	TGCGCCAGCAGCCAAGGGAGACTAGCGGGGGGCGGGGAGACCCAGTACTTC
TRBV7-2	TRBD1	.	TRBJ1-1	CASTPRDRGINTEAFF	TGTGCCAGCACCCCCCGGGACAGGGGTATAAACACTGAAGCTTTCTTT
TRBV5-4	TRBD2	few	TRBJ2-1	CASSRRLAEYNEQFF	TGTGCCAGCAGCCGAAGACTAGCGGAGTACAATGAGCAGTTCTTC
TRBV29-1	TRBD1	.	TRBJ1-2	CSAVTGTGYGYTF	TGCAGCGCTGTCACCGGGACAGGGTATGGCTACACCTTC